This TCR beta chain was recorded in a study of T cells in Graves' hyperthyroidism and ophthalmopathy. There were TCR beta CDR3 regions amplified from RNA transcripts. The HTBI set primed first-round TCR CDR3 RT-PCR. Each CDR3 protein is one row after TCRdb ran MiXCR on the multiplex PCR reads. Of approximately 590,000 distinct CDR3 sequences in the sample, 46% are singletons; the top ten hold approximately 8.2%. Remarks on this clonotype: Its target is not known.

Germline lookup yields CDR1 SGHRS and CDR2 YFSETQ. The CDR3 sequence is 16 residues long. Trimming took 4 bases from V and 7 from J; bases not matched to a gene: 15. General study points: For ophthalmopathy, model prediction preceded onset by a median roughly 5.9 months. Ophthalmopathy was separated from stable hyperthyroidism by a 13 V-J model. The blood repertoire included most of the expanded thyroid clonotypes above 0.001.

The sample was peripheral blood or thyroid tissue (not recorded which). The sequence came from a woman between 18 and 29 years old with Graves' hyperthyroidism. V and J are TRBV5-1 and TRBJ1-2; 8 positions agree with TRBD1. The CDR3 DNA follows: TGCGCCAGCAGCCGAAAGGCGGGGCAGGGGGCTTTTGGCTACACCTTC. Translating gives CASSRKAGQGAFGYTF. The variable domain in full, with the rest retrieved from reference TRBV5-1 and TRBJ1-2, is KAGVTQTPRYLIKTRGQQVTLSCSPISGHRSVSWYQQTPGQGLQFLFEYFSETQRNKGNFPGRFSGRQFSNSRSEMNVSTLELGDSALYLCASSRKAGQGAFGYTFGSGTRLTVV.